The present entry profiles one T cell receptor beta chain with its context. In this sample, this clone turned up a few times. Its antigen is unknown. No much larger clone exists at a distance of one base, and base qualities are not known. The donors were healthy, HIV-negative adults with no recently reported acute infections or vaccinations. All donors were Caucasian adults living in Nashville, Tennessee, USA. CD8 memory samples were composed of magnetically selected CD45RO+ cells combined with CCR7-negative CD45RA+ effector memory (TemRA) cells. After blood collection by leukapheresis, PBMCs were isolated using Ficoll-Histopaque density gradient centrifugation and then cryopreserved in the vapor phase of liquid nitrogen. Purity and quantity of every magnetically sorted T cell population were checked by analytical flow cytometry. Genomic DNA was isolated from each sorted fraction and quantified by UV absorbance on a Nanodrop 2000c.

TCR CDR3 regions were amplified from genomic DNA by multiplex PCR using the deep immunoSEQ assay. Extracted genomic DNA from each cell subset was distributed evenly across all wells of several immunoSEQ 96-well plates, and each plate was treated as a replicate. For sorted subsets, about 200 ng genomic DNA, equal to 30,000 to 35,000 T cell genomes, was loaded into each replicate PCR. The purified libraries were quantified using a Qubit 3.0 fluorometer, sized with a Bioanalyzer 2100, and then quantified again using the KAPA Library Quantification kit. Every immunoSEQ 96-well plate was sequenced on a dedicated single-read 150-cycle Illumina NextSeq 550 flow cell. As for the authors' bioinformatics: Because only junctional sequences without quality scores were contained in the immunoSEQ output, filtering matching that applied to full-length reads could not be performed. To assign V/J genes and CDR3, sequences were annotated against IMGT germline references using PyIR, a Python wrapper for IgBLAST v1.9. Reads with weak V/J assignments (E-value above 1e-6), missing CDR3, stop codons, out-of-frame junctions, or ambiguous translated residues were removed. V3J clonotypes were defined by identical inferred V gene, J gene, and CDR3 amino acid sequence. Percentage overlap between repertoires was computed as shared unique clonotypes divided by the size of the smaller repertoire. Repertoire richness was assessed with RTK rarefaction, the Chao1 estimator, and Recon v2.1 estimates of unobserved clonotypes. Generation probabilities for all TCRbeta clonotypes obtained by the gDNA method from a handful of donors were computed using OLGA. TCRdb retrieved this table from immuneACCESS and kept in-frame rearrangements only. Not all clones are present; in checked studies, unresolved V genes account for under half, and no reason is known for the remainder. From that table come the V and J calls and clone size; the DNA was used to work out D and trimming. Counted in this sample were 300,000 to 400,000 clones; around 86% of them appeared once. The ten largest clones represent under 20% of the sample.

The data stem from a study of shared clonotypes between healthy human individuals (dated by TCRdb to the early 2020s). A note on the overall study: Three men and a couple of women, aged 18 to 49 years, made up the cohort. Per donor, three plates each were used for CD4 naive and CD4 memory, two for CD8 naive, and one for CD8 memory. To estimate repertoire size and how much clonotypes are shared between individuals, the study performed deep sequencing of blood TCR repertoires from a handful of healthy adults. Libraries were prepared and TCR repertoires were sequenced by different laboratories using diverse techniques, in order to increase sequencing depth and limit assay-specific biases. Leukapheresis yielded between about 0.85 and 10 billion PBMCs per donor. Points the paper makes about the study in general: Clonotypes shared by all four sorted-subset donors showed higher generation probabilities than non-shared clonotypes. Naive subsets generally had larger estimated clonotype richness than memory subsets. When several donors were compared, the shared fraction of clonotypes was around 5% for naive CD4, roughly 3.4% for naive CD8, more than 2% for memory CD4, and roughly 0.4% for memory CD8. Rarefaction of sorted-subset datasets indicated incomplete sequencing despite the large sequencing depth. Because the study included only a small number of donors, the genetic and exposure-history diversity represented was limited. Pairwise subsampling led to the expectation that sequencing depth would affect the degree of clonotype sharing among donors. Sampling was limited to blood, and TCR repertoires in tissue likely differ from TCR repertoires in blood.

Ends trimmed: V by 4 bases, J by 3 bases; bases unmatched to a gene: 5. Spanning cysteine to phenylalanine, the CDR3 consists of 14 amino acids. Left in the record is the CDR3 DNA by itself, 42 bases read in frame from the first base. The germline V gene (reference sequence) specifies MNHEY as CDR1 and SMNVEV as CDR2. This sequence was found in a man younger than 35 in good health. The material sequenced was memory CD8+ T cells sorted from blood. The sample's cell subset or site label is to be understood as: CD45RO+ cells pooled with CCR7-negative TemRA cells. The sequence is built from TRBV27 and TRBJ2-7, and TRBD1 aligns with 8 junction nucleotides. The CDR3 in this case is CASSSTGGIYEQYF. The sequence in DNA is TGTGCCAGCAGTTCCACAGGGGGGATCTACGAGCAGTACTTC.